This entry concerns a single T cell receptor beta chain. Its target is not known. Pooled samples include second doses given at about 4 or 12 weeks. TCRdb keeps only in-frame clones here, not all; method: immunoSEQ multiplex PCR. The sample gives approximately 150,000 clones, approximately 89% of which show up once; roughly 1.7% is in the top ten. This specimen belongs to a study of T cell responses to AZD1222 COVID-19 vaccine. Regarding the study as a whole: After the peak T cell response, and only then, were repertoires sampled. After two AZD1222 doses, spike-specific TCR breadth and depth rose versus day 0.

CDR3 size: 14 residues. The trim removed 4 bases at V and 8 bases at J, leaving 10 bases unmatched. The germline V gene encodes CDR1 SGDLS and CDR2 YYNGEE. This sample comprised peripheral blood, obtained 28 days after the second AZD1222 dose. This clonotype was obtained from an adult who received the AZD1222 COVID-19 vaccine. V gene TRBV9 combines with J gene TRBJ1-2; the match to TRBD1 covers 8 bases. This CDR3 is CASSSIQGARGYTF. In nucleotides, the CDR3 is TGTGCCAGCAGCTCTATCCAGGGGGCGCGGGGCTACACCTTC.